The 24 T cell receptor beta chains in this list originate from one sample, sequenced in a study of low-dose radiotherapy and immunotherapy resistance in tumors (dated by TCRdb to between 2021 and 2024). Sequenced using an Illumina HiSeq 2500. First-strand cDNA was synthesized with Superscript III and a set of TRAV- and TRBV-specific primers, covering both TCRalpha and TCRbeta chains. TCRs were amplified with Phusion for 20 to 25 PCR cycles, with a constant-region primer paired with the adapter attached to the V primers. The public reads were reprocessed in TCRdb via fastp at Q25 and MiXCR, keeping in-frame beta chains. Every entry covers one CDR3 protein and lists the most common genes and DNA from its rows. Counted in this sample were approximately 84,000 distinct CDR3 sequences; roughly a sixth of them appeared once. About 2.5% of the sample goes to the ten largest clones. Taken with the paper, the label for time point translates to: before trial treatment.

The sample consisted of PBMCs, taken before treatment. These receptors all stem from a male donor with prostate cancer.

The sample holds many counts of this clonotype. The rearrangement links TRBV20-1 to TRBJ2-5; D may match TRBD1 or TRBD2 (5 bases each). The CDR3 contains 12 residues. Germline assignment: CDR1 DFQATT and CDR2 SNEGSKA (reference sequence). V was trimmed by 6 bases and J by 4 bases, leaving 12 bases between them. The CDR3 DNA sequence: TGCAGTGCCGGCCCTGGGGGAGAGACCCAGTACTTC. Amino acid sequence: CSAGPGGETQYF.

This clonotype was detected ten times or more. The chain has TRBV7-9 and TRBJ2-7, with 7 nucleotides matching TRBD2. CDR1 is SEHNR, CDR2 FQNEAQ, per germline (reference sequence). V shed 4 bases, J shed 1 base, and the junction held 1 base outside the gene matches. The CDR3 loop spans 13 amino acids. Here the CDR3 reads CASSWGGSYEQYF. The CDR3 bases are TGTGCCAGCAGCTGGGGGGGTTCCTACGAGCAGTACTTC.

The table lists this clonotype with many counts. This chain links TRBV5-1 with TRBJ2-6, with D perhaps TRBD2 (6 bases). Trimming left V 3 bases short and J 4 bases short, with 11 bases between. The CDR3 consists of 15 residues. The germline V gene has CDR1 SGHRS and CDR2 YFSETQ. The CDR3 sequence: CASSWRVAGANVLTF. CDR3 coding DNA: TGCGCCAGCAGCTGGAGGGTGGCCGGGGCCAACGTCCTGACTTTC.

This chain uses TRBV7-9 with TRBJ1-5; TRBD1 agrees at 10 bases. J lost 1 base, V lost 5 bases, and 8 bases had no gene match. The CDR3 spans 17 residues. Germline V CDR1 and CDR2: SEHNR, FQNEAQ (reference sequence). CDR3 loop: CASSKTPGQGSNQPQHF. The CDR3 bases are TGTGCCAGCAGCAAAACTCCGGGACAGGGGAGCAATCAGCCCCAGCATTTT.

The chain combines TRBV5-5 with TRBJ2-1; tentatively, D is TRBD1 or TRBD2 (5 bases each). Germline CDR1 is SGHKS and CDR2 is YYEKEE (reference sequence). This CDR3 has 14 amino acids. The V gene lost 4 bases and the J gene lost 6 bases, with 14 bases spanning the gap. In DNA, the CDR3 is TGTGCCAGCAGCCTCGGGGCGTCTGCCAATGAGCAGTTCTTC. Its protein product is CASSLGASANEQFF.

This clonotype appeared many times. The V gene is TRBV27, the J gene TRBJ2-3; D not resolved. Germline V gives CDR1 MNHEY, CDR2 SMNVEV (reference sequence). Trimming took off 4 bases at V and 4 bases at J, with 12 bases between the two ends. The CDR3 is made up of 14 amino acids. As DNA, the CDR3 is TGTGCCAGCAGTTCCCCGGCGGAGTCAGATACGCAGTATTTT. It codes for CASSSPAESDTQYF.

CDR3 coding DNA: TGTGCCAGCAGCTTAGGGGGGCGTCCGGCGGGAGAGTTGTTTTTT. This translates into CASSLGGRPAGELFF. The J gene is TRBJ2-2, the V gene TRBV7-8; perhaps TRBD2 as D (7 bases). V lost 1 base and J lost 15, with 21 bases in between. There are 15 residues in the CDR3. In germline, CDR1 is SGHVS, CDR2 FQNEAQ.

This clonotype was recorded many times. The J gene is TRBJ1-3, the V gene TRBV12-3 or TRBV12-4, with D unresolved. Trimming pared 6 bases from V and 0 bases from J, leaving 21 bases between. This CDR3 spans 18 amino acids. CDR3 DNA sequence: TGTGCCAGCAGCTATATCCAGTGGGGAGTGGTCTCTGGAAACACCATATATTTT. The encoded protein is CASSYIQWGVVSGNTIYF.

V is TRBV10-2 and J is TRBJ2-1; 15 bases line up with TRBD2. The germline CDR1 and CDR2 sequences are WSHSY and SAAADI. V gave up 8 bases and J gave up 8 bases; unmatched junction bases: 1. This CDR3 is 13 amino acids long. The DNA of the CDR3 is TGCGCCAGCGGACTAGCGGGGGGGCATGAGCAGTTCTTC. This translates into CASGLAGGHEQFF.

As regards this clonotype: Likely a read error: the CDR3 ends without its conserved phenylalanine or tryptophan. This chain uses TRBV20-1 with TRBJ1-6; tentatively, D is TRBD1 (5 bases). This CDR3 region has 15 residues. Germline V gene data show CDR1 as DFQATT and CDR2 as SNEGSKA (reference sequence). CDR3: CSASMGVNYKSPLHY. The CDR3 coding sequence is TGCAGTGCTAGCATGGGGGTGAACTATAAGTCACCCCTCCACTAT.

About this clonotype: A far larger clone differs by one base, so this is likely a read error. The chain links TRBV20-1 to TRBJ2-1; D not resolved. Trimming took 7 bases from V and 10 from J, leaving 20 bases between them. Germline CDR1 and CDR2: DFQATT and SNEGSKA (reference sequence). The CDR3 has 13 amino acids. The CDR3 coding sequence is TGCAGTGTCCTAGGCCAGGCGCCCTACGAGCAGTTCTTC. Amino acid sequence: CSVLGQAPYEQFF.

V usage is TRBV19 and J usage is TRBJ1-1; D gene uncertain. V lost 5 bases and J 1 base, leaving 5 bases between the germline ends. Germline CDR1 is LNHDA and CDR2 is SQIVND (reference sequence). The CDR3 has 12 amino acids. The CDR3 reads CASSAGNTEAFF. Here the CDR3 DNA reads TGTGCCAGTAGTGCGGGGAACACTGAAGCTTTCTTT.

Notes on this clonotype: Given a far larger clone just one base away, this is likely a sequencing read error. This chain joins TRBV12-5 and TRBJ2-1; a possible D gene is TRBD1 (5 bases). The CDR3 has 11 amino acids. V dropped 4 bases and J dropped 10 bases, with 8 bases sitting between them. Germline lookup yields CDR1 LGHNT and CDR2 FRNRAP. CDR3 protein: CASGWGYEQFF. DNA of the CDR3: TGTGCTAGTGGTTGGGGCTACGAGCAGTTCTTC.

This clonotype occurred many times. The J gene is TRBJ1-1, the V gene TRBV29-1, with a tentative D call TRBD1 (5 bases). The CDR3 length is 11 residues. Trimming took 6 bases from V and 6 from J, leaving 11 bases between them. Germline V CDR1 and CDR2: SQVTM, ANQGSEA. CDR3 loop: CSVGGVPEAFF. The CDR3, as DNA: TGCAGCGTCGGAGGGGTGCCTGAAGCTTTCTTT.

This clonotype showed up many times. The chain combines TRBV7-2 with TRBJ1-4; the D gene is possibly TRBD1 (6 bases). The CDR3 contains 16 residues. Deletions cut 5 bases from V and 0 bases from J, with 13 bases between. Germline V gives CDR1 SGHTA, CDR2 FQGNSA. This chain's CDR3 is CASSPSPGATNEKLFF. The CDR3 region has the DNA TGTGCCAGCAGCCCGTCCCCAGGGGCAACTAATGAAAAACTGTTTTTT.

This clonotype was recorded many times. This sequence joins TRBV29-1 and TRBJ2-7, with TRBD1 matching over 12 bases. V was clipped by 0 bases and J by 3 bases; unmatched bases: 6. This CDR3 has 16 residues. The V gene's germline CDR1 is SQVTM and CDR2 ANQGSEA. Here the CDR3 reads CSVEDVGQGALYEQYF. For the CDR3, the DNA is TGCAGCGTTGAAGATGTGGGACAGGGGGCCCTCTACGAGCAGTACTTC.

This clonotype was seen many times. V is TRBV7-9 and J is TRBJ1-3, with a tentative D call TRBD1 (5 bases). The CDR3 consists of 13 residues. CDR1 SEHNR and CDR2 FQNEAQ come from the germline V gene (reference sequence). Trimming removed 9 bases at V and 1 base at J, with 10 bases between. Written as DNA, the CDR3 is TGTGCCAGGGGACTGTCGTCTGGAAACACCATATATTTT. Protein product: CARGLSSGNTIYF.

This clonotype was seen at least ten times. The CDR3 spells CASSQEGDRGPKQYF. CDR3 DNA sequence: TGTGCCAGCAGCCAAGAGGGTGACAGGGGTCCGAAGCAGTACTTC. The rearrangement links TRBV4-2 to TRBJ2-7, with 8 positions matching TRBD1. V was clipped by 0 bases and J by 8 bases; unmatched bases: 9. CDR1 and CDR2 from the germline V gene are LGHNA and YNFKEQ. This CDR3 has 15 residues.

This clonotype was observed many times. The V gene is TRBV19, the J gene TRBJ2-5, with D possibly being TRBD1 or TRBD2 (5 bases each). The CDR3 covers 15 residues. Trimming cost V 6 bases and J 1 base, with 15 bases left between them. Germline CDR1 reads LNHDA; CDR2 reads SQIVND (reference sequence). CDR3 nucleotides: TGTGCCAGTAGCTCCGGGACCCAGCTCCAAGAGACCCAGTACTTC. Translating it yields CASSSGTQLQETQYF.

The table lists this clonotype with many counts. CDR3 protein: CASSLVGSGELFF. DNA of the CDR3: TGTGCCAGCAGCTTGGTAGGCTCCGGGGAGCTGTTTTTT. The rearrangement links TRBV5-4 to TRBJ2-2; no definite D call. The CDR3 contains 13 residues. Trimming took off 0 bases at V and 6 bases at J, with 6 bases between the two ends. Germline-derived CDR1 and CDR2 are SGHNT and YYREEE (reference sequence).

The chain links TRBV2 to TRBJ2-2; D possibly uses TRBD1 or TRBD2 (5 bases each). Germline CDR1 is SNHLY and CDR2 is FYNNEI. The CDR3 length is 13 residues. Trimming shortened V by 11 bases and J by 0 bases, and 10 bases separated the two germline ends. The CDR3 bases are TGTGCCTCCGGGGCCCCGAACACCGGGGAGCTGTTTTTT. It is translated as CASGAPNTGELFF.

The chain links TRBV12-3 or TRBV12-4 to TRBJ2-1; weak D call: TRBD1 (5 bases). V was cut by 4 bases and J by 0 bases, with 13 bases left in between. The CDR3 covers 16 residues. CDR3 sequence (DNA): TGTGCCAGCAGTTGGGGCGACAGCCGCTCCTACAATGAGCAGTTCTTC. Translating gives CASSWGDSRSYNEQFF.

This clonotype was observed a handful of times. The gene calls are TRBV20-1 and TRBJ2-7, with D perhaps TRBD1 (5 bases). Germline V lookup: CDR1 DFQATT, CDR2 SNEGSKA (reference sequence). Trimming pared 4 bases from V and 3 bases from J, leaving 10 bases between. This CDR3 has 12 residues. The CDR3 sequence: CSATPQGYEQYF. The CDR3 nucleotides are TGCAGTGCTACCCCCCAGGGCTACGAGCAGTACTTC.

This clonotype has a count of ten or more. The V call is TRBV20-1, the J call TRBJ2-7; a possible D gene is TRBD1 (6 bases). Germline V lookup: CDR1 DFQATT, CDR2 SNEGSKA (reference sequence). Trimming took 5 bases from V and 2 from J, leaving 10 bases between them. CDR3 length: 12 amino acids. The CDR3 DNA follows: TGCAGTGCTTCTGACAGGCCCTACGAGCAGTACTTC. It translates to CSASDRPYEQYF.